A single sample is the source of the 25 T cell receptor beta chains below, sequenced in a study of T cells after posttransplantation cyclophosphamide. Cyclophosphamide on days +3 and +4 followed busulfan-fludarabine conditioning and a marrow graft. Profiled with immunoSEQ multiplex PCR; TCRdb holds only in-frame clones, not every one. The table lists some 18,000 clones, with no singletons. Material: PBMCs, obtained after allogeneic stem cell transplant with posttransplant cyclophosphamide. The receptors derive from a female patient in her 30s who received an allogeneic stem cell transplant from a related donor, was CMV-positive, and had no GVHD. Some T cells may be graft donor cells.

In this sample, this clone turned up many times. The V gene is TRBV28, the J gene TRBJ2-1; D is perhaps TRBD2 (6 bases). CDR1 is MDHEN and CDR2 is SYDVKM in the germline V gene. Deletions cut 7 bases from V and 8 bases from J, with 21 bases between. CDR3 length: 15 residues. CDR3 loop: CASTLMGVGEDEQFF. The CDR3 coding sequence is TGTGCCAGCACCCTAATGGGGGTGGGGGAGGATGAGCAGTTCTTC.

Many counts were recorded for this clone. A much more abundant neighbour one base away suggests this may be a read error. The identical CDR3 is also encoded by other nucleotide sequences in the sample. V gene TRBV19 combines with J gene TRBJ2-5; D remains ambiguous. V shed 6 bases and J shed 2 bases, with 10 bases lying between them. Germline CDR1 LNHDA, CDR2 SQIVND (reference sequence). The CDR3 is 13 residues long. CDR3 DNA sequence: TGTGCCAGTAGGATTGGGCAGCAAGAGACCCAGTACTTC. Translating gives CASRIGQQETQYF.

At least ten counts were recorded for this clone. The V call is TRBV2, the J call TRBJ2-1, with D perhaps matching TRBD2 (6 bases). Germline CDR1 reads SNHLY; CDR2 reads FYNNEI. V dropped 11 bases and J dropped 4 bases, with 18 bases sitting between them. This CDR3 region has 14 residues. CDR3 region: CAGREAGMYNEQFF. CDR3 DNA: TGTGCCGGTAGGGAGGCCGGGATGTACAATGAGCAGTTCTTC.

This clone was observed many times. The chain recombines TRBV7-2 with TRBJ2-2, with 7 positions matching TRBD2. This CDR3 is 16 amino acids long. V gave up 0 bases and J gave up 6 bases; unmatched junction bases: 7. Germline V lookup: CDR1 SGHTA, CDR2 FQGNSA. The CDR3, as DNA: TGTGCCAGCAGCTTAGCCGCGACTAGCTCGTCCGGGGAGCTGTTTTTT. Its translation: CASSLAATSSSGELFF.

The table lists this clone with many counts. The chain has TRBV4-2 and TRBJ2-7; TRBD1 is a possible D gene (6 bases). Trimming took 1 base from V and 1 from J, leaving 23 bases between them. This CDR3 has 19 residues. Per germline, CDR1 LGHNA and CDR2 YNFKEQ. For the CDR3, the DNA is TGTGCCAGCAGCCAAGCTCGCCCCATTACAGGGATTGTGTCCTACGAGCAGTACTTC. It translates to CASSQARPITGIVSYEQYF.

This clone appeared many times. The chain is built from TRBV5-4 and TRBJ2-1; weak D call: TRBD2 (7 bases). This CDR3 has 16 amino acids. From germline, CDR1 is SGHNT and CDR2 YYREEE (reference sequence). The V and J ends lost 9 bases and 4 bases respectively, with 23 bases between them. CDR3 in DNA: TGTGCCATAAAAGCCGGGGGGCTAGCGGCGTACAATGAGCAGTTCTTC. This translates into CAIKAGGLAAYNEQFF. Complete variable domain (other parts from reference TRBV5-4 and TRBJ2-1): ETGVTQSPTHLIKTRGQQVTLRCSSQSGHNTVSWYQQALGQGPQFIFQYYREEENGRGNFPPRFSGLQFPNYSSELNVNALELDDSALYLCAIKAGGLAAYNEQFFGPGTRLTVL.

In its sample, this clone was seen many times. V and J are TRBV2 and TRBJ1-4; 7 bases match TRBD1. Trimming took 4 bases from V and 7 from J; bases not matched to a gene: 6. CDR1 is SNHLY, CDR2 FYNNEI, per germline. The CDR3 is made up of 14 amino acids. The CDR3 nucleotides read TGTGCCAGCAGTGGGAACAGGGGAGGTGAAAAACTGTTTTTT. Encoded protein: CASSGNRGGEKLFF.

This clone was counted at least ten times. The V and J genes are TRBV18 and TRBJ2-2; 9 bases are shared with TRBD2. Germline assignment: CDR1 KGHSH and CDR2 LQKENI. The CDR3 is 14 residues long. V lost 6 bases, J lost 6 bases, and 5 bases stayed unmatched. The CDR3 DNA follows: TGTGCCAGCTCCCAGCGGGAGGTCCCCGGGGAGCTGTTTTTT. Translation: CASSQREVPGELFF.

In its sample, this clone was seen many times. The V call is TRBV6-4, the J call TRBJ2-1, with 8 bases fitting TRBD2. Trimming cost V 0 bases and J 2 bases; bases outside gene matches: 9. The length of the CDR3 is 18 residues. In germline, CDR1 is MRHNA, CDR2 SNTAGT. CDR3 nucleotides: TGTGCCAGCAGTGACTCGAGACTAGCGCCCCCGACCTACAATGAGCAGTTCTTC. Encoded protein: CASSDSRLAPPTYNEQFF.

This clone was detected many times. The chain recombines TRBV28 with TRBJ2-1; the D gene is possibly TRBD1 (6 bases). Germline V lookup: CDR1 MDHEN, CDR2 SYDVKM. V was pared by 8 bases and J by 0 bases, with 11 bases between. The CDR3 totals 14 residues. As DNA, the CDR3 is TGTGCCAGCGTGACAGGAGTCTCCTACAATGAGCAGTTCTTC. It specifies CASVTGVSYNEQFF.

Many counts were recorded for this clone. The chain is built from TRBV7-8 and TRBJ2-2; D is perhaps TRBD1 (6 bases). The CDR3 extends over 14 amino acids. Trimming pared 2 bases from V and 4 bases from J, leaving 8 bases between. Germline V lookup: CDR1 SGHVS, CDR2 FQNEAQ. CDR3 nucleotide sequence: TGTGCCAGCAGCTTACGGACAGTCACCGGGGAGCTGTTTTTT. This encodes CASSLRTVTGELFF.

This clone came up many times. The V call is TRBV2, the J call TRBJ2-7, with D possibly being TRBD2 (5 bases). The CDR3 is made up of 15 amino acids. Germline V gene data show CDR1 as SNHLY and CDR2 as FYNNEI. Trimming removed 6 bases at V and 2 bases at J, with 17 bases between. The CDR3 protein is CASSVRDRGPYEQYF. As DNA, the CDR3 is TGTGCCAGCAGCGTCCGGGATAGAGGGCCCTACGAGCAGTACTTC.

This clone came up many times. V and J are TRBV29-1 and TRBJ2-3; 11 bases are a match to TRBD2. V lost 3 bases, J lost 5 bases, and 4 bases stayed unmatched. There are 14 residues in the CDR3. Germline loops: CDR1 SQVTM, CDR2 ANQGSEA. The CDR3 coding sequence is TGCAGCGTTGAGACTAGCGGGATGGTAGATACGCAGTATTTT. This translates into CSVETSGMVDTQYF.

This clone was recorded at least ten times. The chain carries TRBV5-1 and TRBJ1-1; possibly TRBD1 for D (5 bases). Trimming left V 0 bases short and J 8 bases short, with 11 bases between. Germline loops: CDR1 SGHRS, CDR2 YFSETQ. This CDR3 is 13 amino acids long. The CDR3 sequence: CASSLGGAGEAFF. The CDR3 DNA reads as TGCGCCAGCAGCTTGGGCGGGGCAGGGGAAGCTTTCTTT.

The sample holds many counts of this clone. The chain employs TRBV4-3 and TRBJ2-1; D perhaps matches TRBD2 (5 bases). The germline V and J ends were trimmed by 4 bases and 10 bases, with 14 bases remaining between them. The CDR3 is made up of 13 amino acids. CDR1 LGHNA and CDR2 YSLEER come from the germline V gene. The CDR3 protein is CASSLLRSGEQFF. CDR3 in DNA: TGCGCCAGCAGCCTATTGCGTTCGGGGGAGCAGTTCTTC.

This clone showed up many times. This chain links TRBV5-1 with TRBJ2-1; TRBD2 is a possible D gene (6 bases). Trimming removed 3 bases at V and 1 base at J, with 23 bases between. The CDR3 runs 19 residues. Germline loops: CDR1 SGHRS, CDR2 YFSETQ. The CDR3 loop is CASSSEEGLVLSSYNEQFF. The CDR3 DNA reads as TGCGCCAGCAGCTCGGAGGAGGGCCTGGTTTTGTCGTCCTACAATGAGCAGTTCTTC.

This clone was counted at least ten times. The J gene is TRBJ1-1, the V gene TRBV19; D is unclear. The germline V gene has CDR1 LNHDA and CDR2 SQIVND (reference sequence). The CDR3 is 15 residues long. V shed 4 bases and J shed 2 bases, with 14 bases lying between them. CDR3 in DNA: TGTGCCAGTAGTACCCTATCGTGGGCAAACACTGAAGCTTTCTTT. This encodes CASSTLSWANTEAFF.

This clone was observed many times. This chain connects TRBV7-3 to TRBJ2-2, with 8 bases that match TRBD1. Trimming cost V 6 bases and J 2 bases; bases outside gene matches: 8. The CDR3 consists of 16 residues. Per germline, CDR1 SGHTA and CDR2 FQGTGA. The DNA of the CDR3 is TGTGCCAGCAGACAGGGGGGAGGAATAAACACCGGGGAGCTGTTTTTT. Protein product: CASRQGGGINTGELFF. Filled out from reference TRBV7-3 and TRBJ2-2, the complete variable domain reads GAGVSQTPSNKVTEKGKYVELRCDPISGHTALYWYRQSLGQGPEFLIYFQGTGAADDSGLPNDRFFAVRPEGSVSTLKIQRTERGDSAVYLCASRQGGGINTGELFFGEGSRLTVL.

This clone has a count of ten or more. CDR3 nucleotide sequence: TGTGCCAGCAGCGTAGCGTCCGAGGGCCCTTACGAGCAGTACTTC. Translating gives CASSVASEGPYEQYF. V usage is TRBV9 and J usage is TRBJ2-7; possibly TRBD2 for D (5 bases). Deletions cut 0 bases from V and 4 bases from J, with 14 bases between. Per germline, CDR1 SGDLS and CDR2 YYNGEE. This CDR3 has 15 amino acids. The entire variable domain, with the rest obtained from reference TRBV9 and TRBJ2-7, is as follows: DSGVTQTPKHLITATGQRVTLRCSPRSGDLSVYWYQQSLDQGLQFLIQYYNGEERAKGNILERFSAQQFPDLHSELNLSSLELGDSALYFCASSVASEGPYEQYFGPGTRLTVT.

This clone was detected many times. The genes are TRBV5-6 and TRBJ1-1, with TRBD1 as a possible D gene (5 bases). The ends were cut back, 6 bases at V and 5 bases at J, with 20 bases in the middle. This CDR3 is built from 15 residues. Germline CDR1 is SGHDT and CDR2 is YYEEEE. The CDR3, as DNA: TGTGCCAGCACCCCAGACCCAGGAGGGGAAACTGAAGCTTTCTTT. This sequence encodes CASTPDPGGETEAFF.

This clone occurred many times. The chain links TRBV28 to TRBJ2-3, with 7 bases matching TRBD2. This CDR3 is 17 amino acids long. V gave up 4 bases and J gave up 4 bases; unmatched junction bases: 14. Germline V gives CDR1 MDHEN, CDR2 SYDVKM. The CDR3 loop is CASSWVAMAGVADTQYF. CDR3 coding DNA: TGTGCCAGCAGTTGGGTCGCTATGGCGGGAGTAGCAGATACGCAGTATTTT.

This clone has ten or more counts. The chain couples TRBV15 to TRBJ2-7, with TRBD2 matching 8 bases. The germline V gene encodes CDR1 LNHNV and CDR2 YYDKDF (reference sequence). The CDR3 covers 15 residues. V was pared by 4 bases and J by 1 base, with 6 bases of the junction left unmatched. CDR3 DNA sequence: TGTGCCACCAGCAAAACTAGCGGTCTATCCTACGAGCAGTACTTC. Translation: CATSKTSGLSYEQYF.

This clone appeared many times. The V call is TRBV28, the J call TRBJ1-5; D gene uncertain. Looked up from germline, CDR1 is MDHEN and CDR2 is SYDVKM. The CDR3 extends over 13 amino acids. The V end was cut by 3 bases, the J end by 6 bases, with 9 bases between. CDR3 DNA: TGTGCCAGCAGTTTTAATCCCCCTCAGCCCCAGCATTTT. The encoded protein is CASSFNPPQPQHF.

Ten or more counts support this clone. V and J are TRBV4-2 and TRBJ2-5; D not resolved. There are 12 residues in the CDR3. V was shortened by 2 bases and J by 5 bases, with 6 bases between the two germline ends. In germline, CDR1 is LGHNA, CDR2 YNFKEQ. This chain's CDR3 is CASSQTGETQYF. In DNA, the CDR3 is TGTGCCAGCAGCCAAACGGGTGAGACCCAGTACTTC.

This clone was detected many times. The chain links TRBV5-1 to TRBJ1-2; D unresolved. V dropped 2 bases and J dropped 7 bases, with 15 bases sitting between them. CDR3 length equals 14 residues. Per germline, CDR1 SGHRS and CDR2 YFSETQ. CDR3 nucleotide sequence: TGCGCCAGCAGCTTAGGTGCGGGGAGTGGTGGCTACACCTTC. Amino acids: CASSLGAGSGGYTF.